Shown below are 10 T cell receptor beta chains from a single sample sequenced in a study of T-cell memory formation after mild COVID-19. Via MiXCR, TCRdb re-called the 5' RACE reads, giving one row per CDR3 protein. The sample lists about 560,000 distinct CDR3 sequences, around 15% occurring once. The sample was PBMCs or a T cell subset sorted from them (not recorded which). Receptor source: an adult woman who had mild COVID-19 (a few samples of this study predate the infection). Cell type and time point are not known.

This clonotype has at least ten counts. V is TRBV12-3 or TRBV12-4 and J is TRBJ2-1, with D possibly TRBD2 on 5 matching bases. The V and J ends lost 4 bases and 0 bases respectively, with 10 bases between them. There are 15 residues in the CDR3. The CDR3 sequence: CASSYGLSSYNEQFF. The CDR3 DNA is TGTGCCAGCAGTTACGGACTCTCCTCCTACAATGAGCAGTTCTTC.

The rearrangement uses TRBV18 and TRBJ1-2; no clear D gene. This CDR3 spans 13 amino acids. CDR1 KGHSH and CDR2 LQKENI come from the germline V gene. Trimming took 2 bases from V and 6 from J, leaving 10 bases between them. This CDR3 is CASSPAEIDGYTF. In DNA form, the CDR3 reads TGTGCCAGCTCACCAGCTGAGATCGATGGCTACACCTTC.

This clonotype was detected only a few times. The gene calls are TRBV4-2 and TRBJ2-7; no definite D call. The CDR3 sequence is 13 residues long. Trimming left V 1 base short and J 3 bases short, with 7 bases between. Per germline, CDR1 LGHNA and CDR2 YNFKEQ. The CDR3 region has the DNA TGTGCCAGCAGCCAAGGCGAGTTCTACGAGCAGTACTTC. Translated, it gives CASSQGEFYEQYF.

This chain connects TRBV25-1 to TRBJ1-6; D is ambiguous. CDR1 MGHDK and CDR2 SYGVNS come from the germline V gene. The CDR3 covers 14 residues. V lost 7 bases to trimming and J lost 5 bases, with 12 bases between them. DNA of the CDR3: TGTGCCAGCACTCCAGACTGGGATAATTCACCCCTCCACTTT. Residues: CASTPDWDNSPLHF.

This clonotype was detected ten times or more. CDR3 amino acids: CAISEVSGRRSLYEQYF. Written as DNA, the CDR3 is TGTGCCATCAGTGAGGTTAGCGGGAGACGATCCCTCTACGAGCAGTACTTC. J is TRBJ2-7 and V is TRBV10-3; 9 bases are shared with TRBD2. The CDR3 consists of 17 residues. The germline CDR1 and CDR2 sequences are ENHRY and SYGVKD. J gave up 3 bases and V 2 bases, and 11 bases lay outside the gene matches.

The V gene is TRBV6-6, the J gene TRBJ1-1; tentative D call: TRBD1 (5 bases). The length of the CDR3 is 15 residues. Trimming removed 8 bases at V and 0 bases at J, with 16 bases between. Germline CDR1 and CDR2: MNHNY and SVGAGI (reference sequence). The CDR3 nucleotides read TGTGCCAGCCAAATGCGGCAGGGAATGAACACTGAAGCTTTCTTT. Amino acid sequence: CASQMRQGMNTEAFF.

This clonotype was seen more than once but under ten times. The genes are TRBV12-3 or TRBV12-4 and TRBJ2-7, with no clear D. Trimming took off 3 bases at V and 3 bases at J, with 6 bases between the two ends. The CDR3 runs to 12 residues. CDR3 protein: CASSFKIYEQYF. Written as DNA, the CDR3 is TGTGCCAGCAGTTTCAAGATCTACGAGCAGTACTTC.

This clonotype was seen a handful of times. The chain links TRBV6-4 to TRBJ1-1; possibly TRBD1 for D (6 bases). The CDR3 covers 14 residues. V lost 7 bases, J lost 1 base, and 13 bases lay in between. The germline V gene encodes CDR1 MRHNA and CDR2 SNTAGT. The CDR3 is CASKPQGTNTEAFF. CDR3 coding DNA: TGTGCCAGCAAGCCCCAGGGGACGAACACTGAAGCTTTCTTT.

This clonotype came up a few times. The rearrangement links TRBV5-8 to TRBJ1-5, with TRBD1 matching 7 bases. The CDR3 extends over 17 amino acids. J lost 0 bases, V lost 4 bases, and 10 bases had no gene match. Germline loops: CDR1 SGHTS, CDR2 YDEGEE. Here the CDR3 reads CASSLDRAQASNQPQHF. CDR3 DNA sequence: TGTGCCAGCAGCCTCGACAGGGCCCAAGCTAGCAATCAGCCCCAGCATTTT.

The chain recombines TRBV20-1 with TRBJ2-5; TRBD1 might be the D (5 bases). The CDR3 has 17 residues. CDR1 is DFQATT, CDR2 SNEGSKA, per germline (reference sequence). Trimming left V 1 base short and J 2 bases short, with 20 bases between. Written as DNA, the CDR3 is TGCAGTGCTAGAGGGGGCATGGAGTGGCCTACTCAAGAGACCCAGTACTTC. It specifies CSARGGMEWPTQETQYF.